Listed below are T cell receptor beta chains from one sample, sequenced in a study of T cell repertoires in cytomegalovirus infection. No antigen is known for these receptors. TCRdb re-called the reads through MiXCR, storing one row per CDR3 protein. The sample records about a million distinct CDR3 sequences, 25% to 40% being singletons. The sequencing here drew on cultured CD8+ T cells from PBMCs, taken from culture after CMV antigen stimulation. These receptors all come from a human donor in good health (CMV status not recorded). Some clones in this sample may be carry-over from other donors' samples. Each CDR3 is given with its conserved first and last residue. D genes are given only for firm matches. Size is omitted from some rows. Given values are once, few, many or a class for expanded clones.

j_call d_call v_call clone_size cdr3_nt cdr3_aa
TRBJ1-2 TRBD1 TRBV19 few TGTGCCAGTACGGGATCGGGGACAGGGAATGGCTACACCTTC CASTGSGTGNGYTF
TRBJ1-1 - TRBV9 - TGTGCCAGCAGCGTCGCCGCCTTGGGAGGTGAAGCTTTCTTT CASSVAALGGEAFF
TRBJ2-7 - TRBV6-1 - TGTGCCAGCAGCCAGGAAGGGATCGGGTTCTACGAGCAGTACTTC CASSQEGIGFYEQYF
TRBJ2-1 TRBD2 TRBV5-4 - TGTGCCAGCAGCTTAGGCCGGGAGGCTTCATACAATGAGCAGTTCTTC CASSLGREASYNEQFF
TRBJ2-1 TRBD1 TRBV7-9 many TGTGCCAGCAGCTACAGGGGGAACTCCTTTCACCCCTACAATGAGCAGTTCTTC CASSYRGNSFHPYNEQFF
TRBJ2-7 TRBD1 TRBV12-3/TRBV12-4 medium-sized TGTGCCAGCAGTTTAGCCGGGACAGGGACCCCCTGGCGAGTCGAGCAGTACTTC CASSLAGTGTPWRVEQYF
TRBJ1-2 - TRBV7-9 few TGTGCCAGCAGCTTAGGTTGGGACGGCCTCGGGACCTTC CASSLGWDGLGTF
TRBJ1-1 - TRBV27 once TGTGCCAGCAGGCGGGACACCTCTTCTGAAGCTTTCTTT CASRRDTSSEAFF
TRBJ2-7 TRBD1 TRBV5-1 few TGCGCCAGCAGTCAGGGACAGGTCTCCTACGAGCAGTACTTC CASSQGQVSYEQYF
TRBJ2-3 TRBD1 TRBV5-6 - TGTGCCAGCAGCTTGATCAACAGGGGAAGCTTAGATACGCAGTATTTT CASSLINRGSLDTQYF
TRBJ2-1 - TRBV15 - TGTGCCACCAGCAGAACACGACAGATTGAGCAGTTCTTC CATSRTRQIEQFF
TRBJ2-7 TRBD2 TRBV12-3/TRBV12-4 once TGTGCCAGCAGTTTATCGGGGGGACCATACAATGAGCAGTACTTC CASSLSGGPYNEQYF
TRBJ2-1 - TRBV7-9 few TGTGCCAGCAGCTTAGCTCACCCCTACAATGAGCAGTTCTTC CASSLAHPYNEQFF
TRBJ1-1 - TRBV10-3 - TGTGCCATCAGGAGCCGGGACCCCTCGGGAGGCACTGAAGCTTTCTTT CAIRSRDPSGGTEAFF
TRBJ1-1 - TRBV15 - TGTGCCACCAGCTGGGAGAGGGACACTGAAGCTTTCTTT CATSWERDTEAFF
TRBJ1-1 - TRBV7-2 many TGTGCCAGCAGCTTAGACGCAGGTTCTATGAACACTGAAGCTTTCTTT CASSLDAGSMNTEAFF
TRBJ1-2 - TRBV7-2 many TGTGCCAGCAGCTTAGTGGGAGGGTCGGGCTACACCTTC CASSLVGGSGYTF
TRBJ1-5 - TRBV24-1 many TGTGCCACCAGTGATTTGCAAGGTCGTCAGCCCCAGCATTTT CATSDLQGRQPQHF
TRBJ1-3 - TRBV5-4 few TGTGCCAGCAGTGGCCCCTCGGGGGGCGCAGGAAACACCATATATTTT CASSGPSGGAGNTIYF
TRBJ1-1 - TRBV19 - TGTGCCAGTATGACAGGCTCTATGAACACTGAAGCTTTCTTT CASMTGSMNTEAFF
TRBJ1-5 - TRBV12-3/TRBV12-4 few TGTGCCAGCAGCCCGGGGCAGATGGGCAATCAGCCCCAGCATTTT CASSPGQMGNQPQHF
TRBJ2-5 TRBD1 TRBV29-1 - TGCAGCGTTGAAGATCATCGGACAGGGGGTCCCATTCAAGAGACCCAGTACTTC CSVEDHRTGGPIQETQYF
TRBJ2-1 TRBD1 TRBV5-6 - TGTGCCAGCAGCAGGGACAGGGAGGGGTCCTACAATGAGCAGTTCTTC CASSRDREGSYNEQFF
TRBJ2-7 - TRBV12-3/TRBV12-4 - TGTGCCAGCAGTCTCCGGACAGTTATTCCCTACGAGCAGTACTTC CASSLRTVIPYEQYF
TRBJ2-1 TRBD2 TRBV25-1 - TGTGCCAGCAGTGAGACTAGCGGGGAAGGGTATGAGCAGTTCTTC CASSETSGEGYEQFF
TRBJ1-2 - TRBV29-1 - TGCAGCGTTGAACCCTCACAGGGTGAGGGCTACACCTTC CSVEPSQGEGYTF
TRBJ1-1 - TRBV7-6 many TGTGCCAGCAGCCCCGAAGGGCTCGAAGCTTTCTTT CASSPEGLEAFF
TRBJ1-2 TRBD1 TRBV4-1 few TGCGCCAGCAGCCAAGATTTGAAACAGGGGCATTATGGCTACACCTTC CASSQDLKQGHYGYTF
TRBJ1-2 - TRBV27 - TGTGTCAGTGGGCCGGGGGCAGGCTATGGCTACACCTTC CVSGPGAGYGYTF
TRBJ1-6 TRBD1 TRBV2 few TGTGCCAGCAGAGGGACCGGGACAGCCAATTCACCCCTCCACTTT CASRGTGTANSPLHF
TRBJ2-5 TRBD1 TRBV24-1 few TGTGCCACCAGTGATCCCTGGACAGGGATTACAGCACAAGAGACCCAGTACTTC CATSDPWTGITAQETQYF
TRBJ1-2 - TRBV7-2 - TGTGCCAGCAGCTCCCGGACGGGTGGCTACACCTTC CASSSRTGGYTF
TRBJ1-1 - TRBV7-2 - TGTGCCAGCACCAGACGGGGTACAAAGAACACTGAAGCTTTCTTT CASTRRGTKNTEAFF
TRBJ1-1 TRBD1 TRBV25-1 few TGTGCCAGCAGTGAATATAGCGTTGGGCAGGGGGTAACGAACACTGAAGCTTTCTTT CASSEYSVGQGVTNTEAFF
TRBJ1-3 - TRBV29-1 few TGCAGCGTTTTCGACAGGCTCTCTGGAAACACCATATATTTT CSVFDRLSGNTIYF
TRBJ2-5 - TRBV27 - TGTGCCAGCAGTTTGGACGGAATCCAAGAGACCCAGTACTTC CASSLDGIQETQYF
TRBJ2-7 - TRBV5-1 few TGCGCCAGCAGCACCCGGAGCTCCTACGAGCAGTACTTC CASSTRSSYEQYF
TRBJ2-5 TRBD2 TRBV7-2 many TGTGCCAGCAGCTTACGGCGGGGGGGACAAGAGACCCAGTACTTC CASSLRRGGQETQYF
TRBJ2-1 TRBD2 TRBV6-6 few TGTGCCAGCAGTTACTTGGCGGGGGGCCCCAATGAGCAGTTCTTC CASSYLAGGPNEQFF
TRBJ2-7 TRBD2 TRBV7-9 few TGTGCCAGCAGCCGAGATATACTAGCGGGGGGCAACTACGAGCAGTACTTC CASSRDILAGGNYEQYF
TRBJ1-2 - TRBV7-2 many TGTGCCAGCAGCTTTAAACCCTTAGCAGGGGACTATGGCTACACCTTC CASSFKPLAGDYGYTF
TRBJ1-5 - TRBV19 few TGTGCCAGTAGTAAGACCGTCCCGACAGCACGGGATCAGCCCCAGCATTTT CASSKTVPTARDQPQHF
TRBJ2-5 - TRBV6-5 few TGTGCCAGCAGTTACTGGGGGACCCAAGAGACCCAGTACTTC CASSYWGTQETQYF
TRBJ1-6 - TRBV6-5 - TGTGCCAGCAGTCGGGAGAGCCTGGAATCACCCCTCCACTTT CASSRESLESPLHF
TRBJ1-4 - TRBV11-2 - TGTGCCAGCAGACGACAACATCATCGGAATGAAAAACTGTTTTTT CASRRQHHRNEKLFF
TRBJ2-3 TRBD1 TRBV20-1 - TGCAGTGCAAGGGACAGGGGGCTGTCAGATACGCAGTATTTT CSARDRGLSDTQYF
TRBJ2-6 TRBD1 TRBV7-9 few TGTGCCAGCAGCTTACCCCCAGGACAGGGTAACTCTGGGGCCAACGTCCTGACTTTC CASSLPPGQGNSGANVLTF
TRBJ2-4 TRBD1 TRBV5-1 - TGCGCCAGCAGCTTGGGATACAGGGGACGCCGGATTGGGAACATTCAGTACTTC CASSLGYRGRRIGNIQYF
TRBJ2-1 TRBD1 TRBV27 - TGTGCCAGCAGTCCCACTCCACAGGGGGCGCGATACAATGAGCAGTTCTTC CASSPTPQGARYNEQFF
TRBJ2-5 - TRBV7-9 - TGTGCCAGCAGCTGGGACCAGCAGGCCGGTGAGACCCAGTACTTC CASSWDQQAGETQYF